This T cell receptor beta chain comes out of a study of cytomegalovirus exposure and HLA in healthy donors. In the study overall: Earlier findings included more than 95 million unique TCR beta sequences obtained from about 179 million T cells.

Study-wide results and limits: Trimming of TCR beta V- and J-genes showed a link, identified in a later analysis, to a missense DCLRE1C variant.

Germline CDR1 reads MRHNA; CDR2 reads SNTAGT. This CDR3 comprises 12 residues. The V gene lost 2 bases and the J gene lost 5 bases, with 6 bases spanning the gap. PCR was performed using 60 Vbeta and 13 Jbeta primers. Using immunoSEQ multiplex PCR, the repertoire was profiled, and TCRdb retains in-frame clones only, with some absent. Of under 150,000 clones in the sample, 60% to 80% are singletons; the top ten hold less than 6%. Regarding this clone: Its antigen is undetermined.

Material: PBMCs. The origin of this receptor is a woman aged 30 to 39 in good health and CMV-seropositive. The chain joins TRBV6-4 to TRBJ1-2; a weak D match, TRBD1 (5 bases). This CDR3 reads CASSDTGYGYTF. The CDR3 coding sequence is TGTGCCAGCAGTGACACAGGTTATGGCTACACCTTC.